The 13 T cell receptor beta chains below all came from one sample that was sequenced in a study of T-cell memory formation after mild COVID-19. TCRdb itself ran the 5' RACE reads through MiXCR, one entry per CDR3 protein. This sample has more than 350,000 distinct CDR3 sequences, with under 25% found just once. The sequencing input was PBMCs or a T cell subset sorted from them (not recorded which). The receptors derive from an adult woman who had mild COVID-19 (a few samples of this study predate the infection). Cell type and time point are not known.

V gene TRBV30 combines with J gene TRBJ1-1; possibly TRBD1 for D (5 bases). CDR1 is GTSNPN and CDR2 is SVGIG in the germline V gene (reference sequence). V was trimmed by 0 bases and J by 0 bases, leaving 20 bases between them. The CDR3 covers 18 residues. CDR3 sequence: CAWSVPGQVRAMNTEAFF. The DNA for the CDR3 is TGTGCCTGGAGTGTCCCGGGGCAGGTAAGGGCCATGAACACTGAAGCTTTCTTT.

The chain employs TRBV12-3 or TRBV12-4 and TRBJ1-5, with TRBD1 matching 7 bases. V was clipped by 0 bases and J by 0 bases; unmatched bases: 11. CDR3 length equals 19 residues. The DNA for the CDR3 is TGTGCCAGCAGTTTAGCGCAAAGTTCCTCAGGGGGTAGCAATCAGCCCCAGCATTTT. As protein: CASSLAQSSSGGSNQPQHF.

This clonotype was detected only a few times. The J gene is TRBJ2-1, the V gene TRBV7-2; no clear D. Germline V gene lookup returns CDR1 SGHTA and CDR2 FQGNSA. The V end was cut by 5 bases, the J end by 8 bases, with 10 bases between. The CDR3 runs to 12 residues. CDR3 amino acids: CASSPRNYEQFF. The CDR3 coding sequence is TGTGCCAGCAGCCCCCGGAACTATGAGCAGTTCTTC.

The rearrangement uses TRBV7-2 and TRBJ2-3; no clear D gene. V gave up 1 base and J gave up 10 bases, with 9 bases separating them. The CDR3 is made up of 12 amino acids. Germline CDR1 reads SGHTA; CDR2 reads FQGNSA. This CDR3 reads CASSLEQPAQYF. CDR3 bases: TGTGCCAGCAGCTTAGAACAGCCCGCGCAGTATTTT. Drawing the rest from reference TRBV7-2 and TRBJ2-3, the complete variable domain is GAGVSQSPSNKVTEKGKDVELRCDPISGHTALYWYRQSLGQGLEFLIYFQGNSAPDKSGLPSDRFSAERTGGSVSTLTIQRTQQEDSAVYLCASSLEQPAQYFGPGTRLTVL.

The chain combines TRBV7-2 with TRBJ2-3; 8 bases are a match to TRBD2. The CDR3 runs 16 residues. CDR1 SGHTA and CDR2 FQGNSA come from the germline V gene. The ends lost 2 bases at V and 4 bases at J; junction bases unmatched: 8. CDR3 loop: CASSLFGGEVADTQYF. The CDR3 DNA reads TGTGCCAGCAGCTTATTCGGGGGGGAAGTCGCAGATACGCAGTATTTT.

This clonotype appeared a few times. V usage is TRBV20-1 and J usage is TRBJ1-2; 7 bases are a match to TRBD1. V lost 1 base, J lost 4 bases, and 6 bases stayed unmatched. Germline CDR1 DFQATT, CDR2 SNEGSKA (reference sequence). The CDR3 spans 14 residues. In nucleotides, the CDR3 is TGCAGTGCTAGAGCTGAGGACAGGACCTATGGCTACACCTTC. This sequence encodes CSARAEDRTYGYTF.

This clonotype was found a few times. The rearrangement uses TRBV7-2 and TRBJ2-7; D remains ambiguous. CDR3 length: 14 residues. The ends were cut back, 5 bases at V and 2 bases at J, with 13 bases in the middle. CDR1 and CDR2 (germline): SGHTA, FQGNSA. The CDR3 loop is CASSPLKPTYEQYF. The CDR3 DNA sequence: TGTGCCAGCAGCCCGCTGAAGCCTACCTACGAGCAGTACTTC.

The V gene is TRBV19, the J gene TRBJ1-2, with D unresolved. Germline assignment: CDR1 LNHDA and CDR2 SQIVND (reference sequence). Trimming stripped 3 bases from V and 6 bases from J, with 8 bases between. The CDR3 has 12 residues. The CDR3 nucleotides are TGTGCCAGTAGTATTTACCGAAATGGCTACACCTTC. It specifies CASSIYRNGYTF.

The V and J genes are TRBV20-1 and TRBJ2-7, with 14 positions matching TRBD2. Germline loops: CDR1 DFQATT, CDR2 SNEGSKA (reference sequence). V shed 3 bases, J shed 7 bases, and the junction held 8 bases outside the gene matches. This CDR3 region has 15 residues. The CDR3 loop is CSASGTSGSRHEQYF. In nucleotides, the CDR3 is TGCAGTGCTAGTGGGACTAGCGGGAGTCGCCATGAGCAGTACTTC.

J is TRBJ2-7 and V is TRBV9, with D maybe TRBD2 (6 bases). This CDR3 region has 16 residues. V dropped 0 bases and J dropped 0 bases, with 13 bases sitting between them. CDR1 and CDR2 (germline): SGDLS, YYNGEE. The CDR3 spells CASSVEGAGSSYEQYF. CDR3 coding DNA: TGTGCCAGCAGCGTAGAGGGAGCGGGCAGCTCCTACGAGCAGTACTTC.

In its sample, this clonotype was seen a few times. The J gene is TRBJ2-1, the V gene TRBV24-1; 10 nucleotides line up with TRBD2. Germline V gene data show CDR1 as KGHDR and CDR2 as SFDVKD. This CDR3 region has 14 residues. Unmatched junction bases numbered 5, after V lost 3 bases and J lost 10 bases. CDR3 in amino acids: CATSDPAGGWEQFF. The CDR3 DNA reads TGTGCCACCAGTGATCCAGCGGGAGGGTGGGAGCAGTTCTTC.

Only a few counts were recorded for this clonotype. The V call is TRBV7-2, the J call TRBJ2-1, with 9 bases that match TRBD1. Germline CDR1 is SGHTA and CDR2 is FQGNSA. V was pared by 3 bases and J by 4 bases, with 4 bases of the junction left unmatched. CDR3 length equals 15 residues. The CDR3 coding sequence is TGTGCCAGCAGCTTGGACAGGGGTCAATACAATGAGCAGTTCTTC. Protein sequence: CASSLDRGQYNEQFF.

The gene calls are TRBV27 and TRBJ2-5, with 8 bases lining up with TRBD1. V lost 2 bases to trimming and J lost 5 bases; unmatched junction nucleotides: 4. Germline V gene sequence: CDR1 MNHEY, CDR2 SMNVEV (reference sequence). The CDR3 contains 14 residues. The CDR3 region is CASSLIAGGETQYF. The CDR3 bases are TGTGCCAGCAGTTTAATTGCAGGGGGCGAGACCCAGTACTTC.